This TCR beta chain was found in a study of monozygotic twins with inflammatory bowel disease. Whole-study results and caveats: Using the inverse Simpson index, IBD patients had lower TCRbeta diversity than healthy co-twins.

Germline CDR1 and CDR2: MDHEN and SYDVKM. There are 16 residues in the CDR3. cDNA was made in eight separate reactions per sample. TCRdb processed the 5' RACE reads again and assigns one entry to each CDR3 protein, with no DNA. The sample includes around 410,000 distinct CDR3 sequences. On this clonotype itself: The antigen remains undetermined.

Sequenced sample: blood. The rearrangement links TRBV28 to TRBJ2-2; TCRdb designates TRBD2, a call that cannot be tested without DNA. The clonotype was recovered from a human donor with ulcerative colitis or Crohn's disease, or a healthy co-twin of an affected twin (not recorded which). The CDR3 here is CASSLYGRGDTGELFF.